This T cell receptor beta chain was profiled in a study of T cell responses to AZD1222 COVID-19 vaccine (dated by TCRdb to about 2021). With respect to the entire study: A total of over 230 trial participants underwent TCR sequencing, of whom about 210 received two doses of AZD1222 and 26 received two doses of the MenACWY control vaccine. Trial participants were enrolled by age into subgroups of 18-55, 56-69 and 70-plus years, and about 150, 27 and 61 TCR-sequenced participants, respectively, were included in these subgroups.

The CDR3 regions of human TCRbeta chains were subjected to immunosequencing. Regarding the original processing steps: TCRs in the repertoires were compared against a reference library of SARS-CoV-2-specific TCRs that had been generated with the MIRA antigen-specificity platform. Breadth meant the fraction of unique TCRs that were SARS-CoV-2-associated, whereas depth meant the fraction of total T cells that were SARS-CoV-2-associated. Each spike-specific TCR was assigned to its reactive spike region and to a CD4 or CD8 class using the MIRA data. Log10-transformed breadth and depth values were compared by one-way ANOVA with Sidak's multiple comparisons tests. The table was pulled from immuneACCESS by TCRdb, which kept in-frame rearrangements only. Such tables lose some clones; where checked, under half of the loss comes from unresolved V genes, and the rest has no known cause. That table gives V, J and clone size, and the DNA gave D and trimming. Across this sample there are some 150,000 clones, with about 91% seen only once. Roughly 3.5% of the sample lies in the top ten.

General findings and caveats noted by the study authors: CD4 TCRs associated with the vaccine covered the entire spike protein, and the dominant responses were in regions 160-218 and 743-854. Conclusions about previously exposed vaccinees are limited, since just 5 to 7 AZD1222 recipients were seropositive for SARS-CoV-2 at baseline. Participants were mostly white British, with more females than males. The authors suggested clonal diversity may have been underestimated. In the small 56-69-year group, the increase in depth fell short of significance, most likely because of low power. Nearly half of unique spike-specific TCRs reportedly recognized epitopes outside regions mutated in the B.1.351 and B.1.1.7 variants. After two AZD1222 doses, both the breadth and the depth of spike-specific TCRs were significantly higher than at day 0 and than in MenACWY recipients. Because no day 14 peak-response samples were available, repertoires were characterized only after the peak T cell response.

CDR1 and CDR2 (MNHEY, SVGAGI) derive from the germline V gene. V was cut back by 7 bases and J by 2 bases, leaving a gap of 9 bases between them. The CDR3 has 12 amino acids, counting the end cysteine and phenylalanine. Kept here is only the CDR3 DNA, which spans 36 bases and is read in frame from base 1. With respect to this clone: Its cognate antigen has yet to be identified. No much larger clonotype is one base removed from it; base qualities were not supplied.

Sample time point, as interpreted from the label and publication: baseline before first vaccination. This sample's treatment or condition label indicates: meningococcal conjugate vaccine given as trial control. Vaccinee samples came from UK trials COV001 and COV002, including a single-blind randomized controlled phase 2/3 trial of AZD1222 (ChAdOx1 nCoV-19) in healthy adults. For TCRbeta chain sequencing, PBMC samples from trial participants were taken at day 0 and at day 28 after the second dose. This sample comprised peripheral blood, obtained on day 0 of MenACWY control vaccination. In this chain, TRBV6-5 is recombined with TRBJ2-7; D gene: possibly TRBD2, on 6 matching bases. This clonotype was obtained from an adult in good health. The base sequence is TGTGCCAGCAAAGGGACTGCCTACGAGCAGTACTTC. Its coded protein is CASKGTAYEQYF.